Below are 3 T cell receptor beta chains sequenced from a single sample in a study of T cell changes during pregnancy in multiple sclerosis. The data were produced by immunoSEQ multiplex PCR, yet TCRdb's version contains in-frame clones alone and is incomplete. The repertoire holds 75,000 to 95,000 clones, with approximately 93% as singletons. This specimen was CD4+ T cells from peripheral blood mononuclear cells, taken after pregnancy. Receptors were obtained from a female donor with multiple sclerosis, enrolled in a pregnancy study.

This chain links TRBV6-5 with TRBJ2-4; D uncertain. Looked up from germline, CDR1 is MNHEY and CDR2 is SVGAGI. This CDR3 comprises 14 residues. Deletions cut 7 bases from V and 6 bases from J, with 16 bases between. CDR3 sequence (DNA): TGTGCCAGCACCCCTCCTGGGCAGATAAACATTCAGTACTTC. This translates into CASTPPGQINIQYF.

The J gene is TRBJ2-3, the V gene TRBV4-1; a weak D match, TRBD1 (6 bases). The V end lost 6 bases, the J end lost 3 bases, and 16 bases lay between the germline ends. Germline CDR1 is MGHRA and CDR2 is YSYEKL. This CDR3 has 15 residues. Here the CDR3 DNA reads TGCGCCAGCAGGAGGACAGTGGAATTTACAGATACGCAGTATTTT. As protein: CASRRTVEFTDTQYF.

The chain couples TRBV6-6 to TRBJ1-4; D is possibly TRBD1 (5 bases). Germline CDR1 and CDR2: MNHNY and SVGAGI (reference sequence). The CDR3 length is 16 residues. V was trimmed by 2 bases and J by 8 bases, leaving 18 bases between them. Here the CDR3 DNA reads TGTGCCAGCAGTTACGGGATTAGCAGGGTGGGAGAAAAACTGTTTTTT. Protein product: CASSYGISRVGEKLFF.